The entry that follows covers one TCR beta chain sequence. Its antigen is unidentified. TCRalpha and TCRbeta libraries used 5'RACE with constant-segment primers and UMIs. TCRdb re-called the 5' RACE reads through MiXCR, storing one row per CDR3 protein. Seen here are about 560,000 distinct CDR3 sequences, about 20% observed once, and the top ten hold about 8.7%. From germline, CDR1 is SNHLY and CDR2 FYNNEI. Trimming left V 11 bases short and J 6 bases short, with 18 bases between. This CDR3 comprises 13 residues. These data belong to a study of T-cell memory formation after mild COVID-19. For the study at large: The study found TCR clusters largely donor specific.

Study-level findings and limits: Clones contracting day 15 to 85 were balanced CD4/CD8; later expanders leaned CD4+. Researchers found some responding clones in pre-infection memory, a sign that cross-reactive memory joined.

The sample was PBMCs or a T cell subset sorted from them (not recorded which). The origin of this receptor is an adult woman who had mild COVID-19 (a few samples of this study predate the infection). Cell type and time point are not known. The chain carries TRBV2 and TRBJ2-3; possible D gene TRBD2, 6 bases. The CDR3 DNA is TGTGCCGCCTCTAAGCTGGGAGGCGATACGCAGTATTTT. It is translated as CAASKLGGDTQYF.